This TCR beta chain was documented in a study of T cell repertoires in cytomegalovirus infection. Across the whole study: Indications came from public TCR beta signatures; they pointed to CMV infection and to a matching HLA type. Overall study results and limits: The study found HLA-C-restricted CMV-specific TCR beta clonotypes dominating the ex vivo response. Individuals carrying CMV plus the relevant HLA were identified by cumulative frequency of public TCR beta families.

This clonotype was seen a handful of times. Its antigen is undetermined. The CDR3 totals 15 residues. Germline-derived CDR1 and CDR2 are LGHDT and YNNKEL (reference sequence). Trimming cost V 1 base and J 1 base, with 10 bases left between them. TCRdb re-analysed the reads in MiXCR, keeping a single row per CDR3 protein. Of around 450,000 distinct CDR3 sequences in the sample, roughly 30% were seen once. The origin of this receptor is a human donor in good health (CMV status not recorded). Some clones in this sample may be carry-over from other donors' samples. The chain is built from TRBV3-1 and TRBJ1-1; D may be TRBD1 (5 bases). Sequencing used PBMCs. CDR3 loop: CASSQVPGRNTEAFF. The CDR3 nucleotides are TGTGCCAGCAGCCAAGTTCCAGGGAGGAACACTGAAGCTTTCTTT.